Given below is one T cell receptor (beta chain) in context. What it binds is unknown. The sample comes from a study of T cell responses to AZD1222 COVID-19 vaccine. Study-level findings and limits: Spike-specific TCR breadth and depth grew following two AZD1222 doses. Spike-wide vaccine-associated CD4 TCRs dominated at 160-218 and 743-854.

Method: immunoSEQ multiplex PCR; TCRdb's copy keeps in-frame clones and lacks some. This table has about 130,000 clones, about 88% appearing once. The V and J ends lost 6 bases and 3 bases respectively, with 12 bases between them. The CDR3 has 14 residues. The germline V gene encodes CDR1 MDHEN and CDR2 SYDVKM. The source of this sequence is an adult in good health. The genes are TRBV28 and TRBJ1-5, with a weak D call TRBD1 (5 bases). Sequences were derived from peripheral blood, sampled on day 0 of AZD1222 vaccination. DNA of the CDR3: TGTGCCAGCAGCTTCCAGGGAATCAATCAGCCCCAGCATTTT. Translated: CASSFQGINQPQHF.